A single T cell receptor (beta chain) is shown here with its context. The data were taken from a study of T cell responses to AZD1222 COVID-19 vaccine. Turning to the study itself: Timing groups of about 4 and about 12 weeks for second doses were pooled.

The table came from immunoSEQ multiplex PCR; TCRdb's copy has only in-frame clones and leaves some out. The table shows 120,000 to 150,000 clones, with more than 75% occurring only once. Sequenced here: peripheral blood, sampled on day 0 of AZD1222 vaccination. The source of this sequence is an adult in good health.

The chain's CDR3 is CASSLDLAGGDEQFF. CDR3 DNA sequence: TGTGCCAGCAGCTTAGACCTAGCGGGGGGGGATGAGCAGTTCTTC. The V gene is TRBV11-1, the J gene TRBJ2-1, with TRBD2 identical over 12 bases. The V gene's germline CDR1 is SGHAT and CDR2 FQDESV (reference sequence). Germline trimming cut 1 base from V and 8 bases from J; bases unmatched to any gene: 3. This CDR3 is built from 15 residues.